The following is a T cell receptor beta chain sequence with its context. Its antigen is undetermined. Analysis merged second doses at about 4 or about 12 weeks. The sample comes from a study of T cell responses to AZD1222 COVID-19 vaccine. Data came from immunoSEQ multiplex PCR; TCRdb stores just in-frame clones and leaves some out. The sample contains 40,000 to 60,000 clones, 86% of which appear only once. Regarding the study as a whole: The study identified only six AZD1222 recipients as seropositive at baseline. Spike-specific TCR breadth and depth grew following two AZD1222 doses.

Losses at the gene ends were 8 bases for V and 2 bases for J; bases not matched to a gene: 3. CDR3 length: 12 residues. The germline CDR1 and CDR2 sequences are MDHEN and SYDVKM. The starting material was peripheral blood, obtained 28 days after the second AZD1222 dose. This TCR derives from an adult who received the AZD1222 COVID-19 vaccine. The chain employs TRBV28 and TRBJ2-7; the match to TRBD1 covers 7 bases. In nucleotides, the CDR3 is TGTGCCAGCCTAGGACAGGCCTACGAGCAGTACTTC. Translated, it gives CASLGQAYEQYF.